These 5 T cell receptor beta chains were all obtained from the same sample, sequenced in a study of blood T cell repertoires in COVID-19. Repertoires were generated with immunoSEQ multiplex PCR, while TCRdb's copy carries only in-frame clones and drops some. The sample holds about 160,000 clones, 70% to 85% seen once. The material sequenced was peripheral blood. These receptors were taken from a woman aged 80 or older with acute or convalescent COVID-19.

J is TRBJ2-3 and V is TRBV5-1, with D possibly matching TRBD1 (5 bases). The germline V gene has CDR1 SGHRS and CDR2 YFSETQ. The CDR3 consists of 14 residues. Deletions cut 1 base from V and 5 bases from J, with 11 bases between. The CDR3 region is CASSLNRGLDTQYF. CDR3 bases: TGCGCCAGCAGCTTGAATAGGGGTTTAGATACGCAGTATTTT.

The chain carries TRBV5-1 and TRBJ1-1; D not resolved. Germline CDR1 is SGHRS and CDR2 is YFSETQ. This CDR3 is 14 amino acids long. V lost 2 bases and J lost 2, with 10 bases in between. The CDR3 loop reads CASSFGGRNTEAFF. The CDR3 DNA sequence: TGCGCCAGCAGCTTCGGCGGCAGAAACACTGAAGCTTTCTTT.

This chain uses TRBV4-2 with TRBJ2-3; tentative D call: TRBD1 (6 bases). Trimming removed 0 bases from V and 2 bases from J, with 9 bases in between. Germline CDR1 and CDR2: LGHNA and YNFKEQ. The CDR3 is made up of 15 amino acids. CDR3 region: CASSQDGTLTDTQYF. CDR3 nucleotide sequence: TGTGCCAGCAGCCAAGACGGGACACTCACAGATACGCAGTATTTT.

V gene TRBV14 combines with J gene TRBJ1-2; perhaps TRBD1 as D (6 bases). CDR1 SGHDN and CDR2 FVKESK come from the germline V gene. V lost 4 bases, J lost 4 bases, and 13 bases lay in between. This CDR3 region has 14 residues. The CDR3 DNA sequence: TGTGCCAGCAGCCCCCTACAGGGCCCCTATGGCTACACCTTC. Amino acid sequence: CASSPLQGPYGYTF.

This clone was observed once. The rearrangement links TRBV2 to TRBJ2-3; the match to TRBD2 covers 8 bases. Unmatched junction bases numbered 12, after V lost 7 bases and J lost 6 bases. The CDR3 sequence is 15 residues long. In germline, CDR1 is SNHLY, CDR2 FYNNEI. This CDR3 reads CASKVASGGPDTQYF. In nucleotides, the CDR3 is TGTGCCAGCAAGGTAGCCTCGGGAGGGCCCGATACGCAGTATTTT.